These 23 T cell receptor beta chains originate from one sample sequenced in a study of beta chain features in type 1 diabetes. Regarding the study as a whole: All four CD4+ subsets of Type 1 diabetes patients contained TCRB CDR3s that were moderately but significantly shorter.

The sequenced template was cDNA made from the entire isolated RNA. The protocol was immunoSEQ multiplex PCR, while the TCRdb copy is restricted to in-frame clones and leaves out a portion. The sample holds around 690,000 clones, around an eighth seen once. The antigens for these receptors are not known. Material: naive CD4+ T cells from blood. The source is a man in his thirties or forties with type 1 diabetes.

This rearrangement joins TRBV25-1 to TRBJ1-2; TRBD1 agrees at 7 bases. Germline assignment: CDR1 MGHDK and CDR2 SYGVNS. Trimming removed 3 bases from V and 8 bases from J; junction bases left unmatched: 12. The CDR3 contains 15 residues. CDR3 nucleotide sequence: TGTGCCAGCAGTGATATACAGGGGATTGGAGTCGGCTACACCTTC. Translated: CASSDIQGIGVGYTF.

This clone came up a few times. The CDR3 region is CASSQVEQETQYF. CDR3 bases: TGTGCCAGCAGTCAGGTTGAGCAAGAGACCCAGTACTTC. This sequence joins TRBV6-6 and TRBJ2-5; D not certain. This CDR3 has 13 amino acids. CDR1 is MNHNY and CDR2 is SVGAGI in the germline V gene (reference sequence). V lost 5 bases, J lost 2 bases, and 9 bases lay in between.

This clone was picked up a small number of times. The V gene is TRBV29-1, the J gene TRBJ1-1, with D uncertain. The germline gives CDR1 SQVTM, CDR2 ANQGSEA. This CDR3 has 13 amino acids. Trimming took 0 bases from V and 0 from J, leaving 5 bases between them. CDR3 in amino acids: CSVEDWLNTEAFF. CDR3 in DNA: TGCAGCGTTGAAGACTGGTTGAACACTGAAGCTTTCTTT.

This clone has only a few counts. The J gene is TRBJ2-2, the V gene TRBV4-2, with a tentative D call TRBD1 (5 bases). Trimming cost V 0 bases and J 0 bases, with 14 bases left between them. Germline V gene sequence: CDR1 LGHNA, CDR2 YNFKEQ. The CDR3 is 18 amino acids. The CDR3 spells CASSQDQGSHANTGELFF. CDR3 nucleotides: TGTGCCAGCAGCCAAGATCAGGGCTCCCACGCGAACACCGGGGAGCTGTTTTTT.

The CDR3 nucleotides read TGTGCCAGCAGTCCATGGACAGACGATTCACCCCTCCACTTT. Its translation: CASSPWTDDSPLHF. This sequence joins TRBV6-5 and TRBJ1-6; D may be TRBD1 (6 bases). CDR3 length: 14 residues. The germline V and J ends were trimmed by 5 bases and 8 bases, with 13 bases remaining between them. Looked up from germline, CDR1 is MNHEY and CDR2 is SVGAGI.

This sequence joins TRBV13 and TRBJ1-6, with D uncertain. Germline V CDR1 and CDR2: PRHDT, FYEKMQ (reference sequence). CDR3 length: 15 residues. Trimming left V 0 bases short and J 6 bases short, with 9 bases between. The DNA for the CDR3 is TGTGCCAGCAGCTTAGGCCGGCGGAGTAATTCACCCCTCCACTTT. Its protein is CASSLGRRSNSPLHF.

This clone came up a few times. The chain has TRBV13 and TRBJ2-5; TRBD1 aligns across 8 bases. The CDR3 has 14 amino acids. J gave up 4 bases and V 3 bases, and 4 bases lay outside the gene matches. Germline V lookup: CDR1 PRHDT, CDR2 FYEKMQ (reference sequence). CDR3 protein: CASSFGRGRETQYF. CDR3 nucleotide sequence: TGTGCCAGCAGCTTCGGCAGGGGGCGAGAGACCCAGTACTTC.

The V and J genes are TRBV6-5 and TRBJ2-2; D ambiguous. Looked up from germline, CDR1 is MNHEY and CDR2 is SVGAGI. CDR3 size: 15 residues. V was trimmed by 6 bases and J by 6 bases, leaving 17 bases between them. CDR3 amino acids: CASSSVPQAAGELFF. The CDR3 nucleotides are TGTGCCAGCAGCTCGGTTCCTCAGGCAGCCGGGGAGCTGTTTTTT.

The table lists this clone with a few counts. The chain links TRBV5-6 to TRBJ1-1; 9 bases agree with TRBD1. The CDR3 is 15 residues long. Germline CDR1 reads SGHDT; CDR2 reads YYEEEE. The V segment lost 4 bases and the J segment 0 bases; nucleotides outside the gene matches: 4. The DNA of the CDR3 is TGTGCCAGCAGCAAGGGACAGGGACTGAACACTGAAGCTTTCTTT. Protein product: CASSKGQGLNTEAFF.

The rearrangement uses TRBV9 and TRBJ1-2; weak D call: TRBD1 (5 bases). The CDR3 loop spans 15 amino acids. V gave up 3 bases and J gave up 8 bases, with 20 bases separating them. Germline V lookup: CDR1 SGDLS, CDR2 YYNGEE. CDR3 region: CASSGGTVLSGGYTF. CDR3 DNA: TGTGCCAGCAGCGGAGGGACCGTTCTCAGCGGAGGCTACACCTTC.

This clone has only a few counts. The rearrangement joins TRBV7-9 to TRBJ2-4, with TRBD1 identical over 7 bases. The CDR3 length is 17 residues. Trimming took 0 bases from V and 3 from J; bases not matched to a gene: 8. Germline assignment: CDR1 SEHNR and CDR2 FQNEAQ (reference sequence). The CDR3 DNA reads as TGTGCCAGCAGCTTAGCTCCCGACAGGGTGAGCAAAAACATTCAGTACTTC. Its protein product is CASSLAPDRVSKNIQYF.

The CDR3 DNA reads TGTGCCAGCATGAGTTTAGGACAGGGCTATGGCTACACCTTC. Translation gives CASMSLGQGYGYTF. This chain connects TRBV2 to TRBJ1-2; TRBD1 matches 8 bases. After removal of 7 bases from V and 4 bases from J, the junction contained 8 bases not matched to a gene. The CDR3 totals 14 residues. Germline V CDR1 and CDR2: SNHLY, FYNNEI.

Of note for this clone: The sample carries other DNA sequences with the same CDR3. The chain is built from TRBV5-4 and TRBJ2-5, with unresolved D. Trimming cost V 2 bases and J 5 bases, with 10 bases left between them. The CDR3 extends over 13 amino acids. Germline V lookup: CDR1 SGHNT, CDR2 YYREEE (reference sequence). As DNA, the CDR3 is TGTGCCAGCAGCTTAGGCAGGCAGGAGACCCAGTACTTC. Protein sequence: CASSLGRQETQYF.

This clone has more than one count but fewer than ten. The chain couples TRBV5-1 to TRBJ1-2, with 9 bases that match TRBD1. V was pared by 4 bases and J by 7 bases, with 8 bases of the junction left unmatched. The germline V gene has CDR1 SGHRS and CDR2 YFSETQ. The CDR3 has 14 residues. The CDR3 coding sequence is TGCGCCAGCAGCCTGGGACAGGGCATAGGTGGCTACACCTTC. Its protein product is CASSLGQGIGGYTF.

This clone was observed a handful of times. The CDR3 DNA reads TGTGCCATCAGTGAGTCGAAGACAGATAATTCGGCCCTCCACTTT. Translation: CAISESKTDNSALHF. The chain recombines TRBV10-3 with TRBJ1-6, with D perhaps TRBD1 (5 bases). Germline lookup yields CDR1 ENHRY and CDR2 SYGVKD. Trimming took 0 bases from V and 14 from J, leaving 17 bases between them. The CDR3 runs to 15 residues.

This chain links TRBV5-1 with TRBJ2-5; a possible D gene is TRBD1 (5 bases). The V end was cut by 1 base, the J end by 2 bases, with 12 bases between. The CDR3 runs 15 residues. Germline V CDR1 and CDR2: SGHRS, YFSETQ. The CDR3 bases are TGCGCCAGCAGCTTGTTAGGGGCAGGACAAGAGACCCAGTACTTC. It yields the protein CASSLLGAGQETQYF. The variable domain in full, with the rest retrieved from reference TRBV5-1 and TRBJ2-5, is KAGVTQTPRYLIKTRGQQVTLSCSPISGHRSVSWYQQTPGQGLQFLFEYFSETQRNKGNFPGRFSGRQFSNSRSEMNVSTLELGDSALYLCASSLLGAGQETQYFGPGTRLLVL.

This clone was counted a few times. The rearrangement uses TRBV9 and TRBJ2-6; no clear D. Trimming took 2 bases from V and 0 from J, leaving 6 bases between them. The germline CDR1 and CDR2 sequences are SGDLS and YYNGEE. The CDR3 runs to 15 residues. As DNA, the CDR3 is TGTGCCAGCAGCGTCCGTGCCTCTGGGGCCAACGTCCTGACTTTC. Translated: CASSVRASGANVLTF. Complete variable domain (other parts from reference TRBV9 and TRBJ2-6): DSGVTQTPKHLITATGQRVTLRCSPRSGDLSVYWYQQSLDQGLQFLIQYYNGEERAKGNILERFSAQQFPDLHSELNLSSLELGDSALYFCASSVRASGANVLTFGAGSRLTVL.

The rearrangement links TRBV7-2 to TRBJ2-7; 9 nucleotides agree with TRBD1. The ends lost 5 bases at V and 4 bases at J; junction bases unmatched: 12. This CDR3 comprises 16 residues. Germline values: CDR1 SGHTA, CDR2 FQGNSA. CDR3: CASSPSSGTGRYEQYF. The CDR3 nucleotides are TGTGCCAGCAGCCCCTCCTCCGGGACAGGGCGATACGAGCAGTACTTC. The full variable domain, completed using reference TRBV7-2 and TRBJ2-7, is GAGVSQSPSNKVTEKGKDVELRCDPISGHTALYWYRQSLGQGLEFLIYFQGNSAPDKSGLPSDRFSAERTGGSVSTLTIQRTQQEDSAVYLCASSPSSGTGRYEQYFGPGTRLTVT.

This clone was seen only a few times. The V call is TRBV7-2, the J call TRBJ2-3; the D gene is possibly TRBD2 (5 bases). The CDR3 totals 13 residues. Trimming left V 4 bases short and J 6 bases short, with 11 bases between. Germline assignment: CDR1 SGHTA and CDR2 FQGNSA. CDR3 in DNA: TGTGCCAGCAGCTACGCGAGGGAGGATACGCAGTATTTT. Translation gives CASSYAREDTQYF.

This clone was seen a few times. The V call is TRBV9, the J call TRBJ2-1; D tentatively reads TRBD1 or TRBD2 (5 bases each). The CDR3 runs to 15 residues. Looked up from germline, CDR1 is SGDLS and CDR2 is YYNGEE. V lost 0 bases, J lost 10 bases, and 17 bases lay in between. The CDR3 protein is CASSVVSAGRHEQFF. DNA for the CDR3: TGTGCCAGCAGCGTAGTGTCGGCAGGGAGACACGAGCAGTTCTTC.

The chain joins TRBV11-2 to TRBJ1-4, with D maybe TRBD1 (5 bases). The CDR3 totals 15 residues. Germline lookup yields CDR1 SGHAT and CDR2 FQNNGV. V lost 6 bases and J 8 bases, leaving 19 bases between the germline ends. CDR3 protein: CASSVGLTGREKLFF. In DNA, the CDR3 is TGTGCCAGCAGTGTAGGGTTAACAGGTCGGGAAAAACTGTTTTTT.

This sequence joins TRBV7-9 and TRBJ1-2; D is possibly TRBD1 (6 bases). Germline CDR1 and CDR2: SEHNR and FQNEAQ (reference sequence). V lost 5 bases to trimming and J lost 5 bases, with 12 bases between them. This CDR3 is built from 13 residues. CDR3 bases: TGTGCCAGCAGCGGGTCGACAGGTTATGGCTACACCTTC. This gives the protein CASSGSTGYGYTF.

This clone came up a few times. The DNA of the CDR3 is TGTGCCACCAGGGAGCGGCAGGGGAGCTCCTACGAGCAGTACTTC. It is translated as CATRERQGSSYEQYF. This chain joins TRBV10-3 and TRBJ2-7, with a weak D call TRBD1 (6 bases). This CDR3 comprises 15 residues. CDR1 and CDR2 from the germline V gene are ENHRY and SYGVKD. The germline V and J ends were trimmed by 10 bases and 0 bases, with 19 bases remaining between them.